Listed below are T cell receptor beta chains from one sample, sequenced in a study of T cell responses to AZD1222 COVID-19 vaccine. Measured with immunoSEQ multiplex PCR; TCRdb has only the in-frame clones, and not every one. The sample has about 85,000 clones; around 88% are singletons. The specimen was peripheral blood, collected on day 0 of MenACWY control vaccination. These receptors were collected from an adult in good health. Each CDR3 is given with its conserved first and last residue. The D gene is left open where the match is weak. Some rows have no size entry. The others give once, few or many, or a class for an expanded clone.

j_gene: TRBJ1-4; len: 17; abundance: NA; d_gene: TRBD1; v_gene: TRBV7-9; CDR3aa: CASSLEGGTATNEKLFF; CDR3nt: TGTGCCAGCAGCTTAGAGGGAGGGACAGCAACTAATGAAAAACTGTTTTTT
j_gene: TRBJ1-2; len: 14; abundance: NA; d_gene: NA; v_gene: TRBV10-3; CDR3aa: CAINFGDPSYGYTF; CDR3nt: TGTGCCATCAATTTCGGGGACCCAAGCTATGGCTACACCTTC
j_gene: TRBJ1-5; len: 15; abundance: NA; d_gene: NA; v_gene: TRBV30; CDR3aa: CAWSVGGGGNQPQHF; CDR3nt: TGTGCCTGGAGTGTCGGCGGGGGCGGCAATCAGCCCCAGCATTTT
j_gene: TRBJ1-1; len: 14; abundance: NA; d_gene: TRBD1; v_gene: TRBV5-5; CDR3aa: CASSARDRDTEAFF; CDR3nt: TGTGCCAGCAGCGCCCGGGACAGGGACACTGAAGCTTTCTTT
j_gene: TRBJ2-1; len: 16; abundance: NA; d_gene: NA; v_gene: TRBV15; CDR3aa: CATSRGGGRTVNEQFF; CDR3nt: TGTGCCACCAGCAGAGGAGGGGGGAGGACTGTGAACGAGCAGTTCTTC
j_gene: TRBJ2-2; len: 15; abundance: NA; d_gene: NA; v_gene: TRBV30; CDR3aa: CAWGTRGGPTGELFF; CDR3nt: TGTGCCTGGGGAACAAGGGGGGGGCCCACCGGGGAGCTGTTTTTT
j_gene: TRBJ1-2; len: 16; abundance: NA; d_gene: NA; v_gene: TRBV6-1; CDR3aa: CASSEAGAGAGYGYTF; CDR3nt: TGTGCCAGCAGTGAAGCGGGGGCAGGGGCGGGCTATGGCTACACCTTC
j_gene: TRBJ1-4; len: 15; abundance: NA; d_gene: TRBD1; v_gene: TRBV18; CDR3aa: CASSPEQGAYEKLFF; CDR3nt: TGTGCCAGCTCCCCTGAACAGGGGGCTTATGAAAAACTGTTTTTT
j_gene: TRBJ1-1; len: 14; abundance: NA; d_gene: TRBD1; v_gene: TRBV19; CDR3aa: CASSRDRVGTEAFF; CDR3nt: TGTGCCAGTAGTCGGGACAGGGTGGGCACTGAAGCTTTCTTT
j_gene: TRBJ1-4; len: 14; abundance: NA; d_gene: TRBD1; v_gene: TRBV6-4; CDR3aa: CASSEDRGSEKLFF; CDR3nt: TGTGCCAGCAGTGAGGACAGGGGAAGCGAAAAACTGTTTTTT
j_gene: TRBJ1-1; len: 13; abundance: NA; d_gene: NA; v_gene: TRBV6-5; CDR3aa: CASSYSTGTEAFF; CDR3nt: TGTGCCAGCAGTTACTCGACAGGCACTGAAGCTTTCTTT
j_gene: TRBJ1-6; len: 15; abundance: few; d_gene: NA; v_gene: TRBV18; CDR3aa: CASSLSDLRNSPLHF; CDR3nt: TGTGCCAGCTCACTTTCCGACCTCAGGAATTCACCCCTCCACTTT
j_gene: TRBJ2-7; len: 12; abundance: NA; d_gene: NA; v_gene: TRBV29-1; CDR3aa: CSVEGVAYEQYF; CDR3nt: TGCAGCGTTGAAGGTGTGGCCTACGAGCAGTACTTC
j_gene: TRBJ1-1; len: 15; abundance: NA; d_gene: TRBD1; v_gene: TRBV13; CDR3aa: CASSRTGGGYTEAFF; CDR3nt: TGTGCCAGCAGCCGGACAGGGGGCGGTTACACTGAAGCTTTCTTT
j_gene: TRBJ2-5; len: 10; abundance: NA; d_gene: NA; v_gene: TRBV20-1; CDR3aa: CSAYLGTQYF; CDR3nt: TGCAGTGCGTACCTCGGGACCCAGTACTTC
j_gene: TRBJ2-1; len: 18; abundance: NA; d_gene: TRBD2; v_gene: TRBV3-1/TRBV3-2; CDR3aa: CASSEGLAGRSPNREQFF; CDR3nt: TGTGCCAGCAGCGAGGGACTAGCGGGGCGCTCGCCCAATAGAGAGCAGTTCTTC
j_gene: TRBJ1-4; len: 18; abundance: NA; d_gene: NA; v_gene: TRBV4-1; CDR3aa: CASSQDLNQAGTNEKLFF; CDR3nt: TGCGCCAGCAGCCAAGATCTTAACCAGGCGGGAACTAATGAAAAACTGTTTTTT
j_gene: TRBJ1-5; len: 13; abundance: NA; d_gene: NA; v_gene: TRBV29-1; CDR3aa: CSVVVGINQPQHF; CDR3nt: TGCAGCGTTGTGGTGGGGATAAATCAGCCCCAGCATTTT
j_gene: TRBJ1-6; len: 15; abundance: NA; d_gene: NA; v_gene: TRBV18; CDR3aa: CASQGPSSYNSPLHF; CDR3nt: TGTGCCAGCCAGGGACCGAGCTCCTATAATTCACCCCTCCACTTT
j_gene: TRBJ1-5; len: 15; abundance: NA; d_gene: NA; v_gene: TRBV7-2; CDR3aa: CASSLAGGGGQPQHF; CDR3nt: TGTGCCAGCAGCTTAGCAGGGGGTGGTGGCCAGCCCCAGCATTTT
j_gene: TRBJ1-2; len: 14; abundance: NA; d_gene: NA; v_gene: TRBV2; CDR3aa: CASSESGRILGYTF; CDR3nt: TGTGCCAGCAGTGAATCCGGGCGCATCCTTGGCTACACCTTC
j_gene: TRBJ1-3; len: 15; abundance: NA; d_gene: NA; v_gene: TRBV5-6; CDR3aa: CASSLAGRAGNTIYF; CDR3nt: TGTGCCAGCAGCTTGGCCGGCAGGGCTGGAAACACCATATATTTT
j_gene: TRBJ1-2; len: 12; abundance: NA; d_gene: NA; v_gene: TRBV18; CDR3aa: CASSLLGHGYTF; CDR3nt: TGTGCCAGCTCACTATTGGGCCATGGCTACACCTTC
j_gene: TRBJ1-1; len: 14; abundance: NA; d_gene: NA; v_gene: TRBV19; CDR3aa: CASSIVGPNTEAFF; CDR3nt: TGTGCCAGTAGTATAGTCGGACCGAACACTGAAGCTTTCTTT
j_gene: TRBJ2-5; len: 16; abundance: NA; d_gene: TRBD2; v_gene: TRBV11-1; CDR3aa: CASSRVGLAGEETQYF; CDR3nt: TGTGCCAGCAGCCGGGTAGGACTAGCGGGGGAAGAGACCCAGTACTTC
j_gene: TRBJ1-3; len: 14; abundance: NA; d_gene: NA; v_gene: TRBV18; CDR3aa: CASSPEAVGNTIYF; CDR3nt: TGTGCCAGCTCACCAGAGGCAGTAGGAAACACCATATATTTT
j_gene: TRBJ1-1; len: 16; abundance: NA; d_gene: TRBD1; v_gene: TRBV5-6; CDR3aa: CASSLDRGGMNTEAFF; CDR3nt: TGTGCCAGCAGCCTAGACAGGGGAGGAATGAACACTGAAGCTTTCTTT
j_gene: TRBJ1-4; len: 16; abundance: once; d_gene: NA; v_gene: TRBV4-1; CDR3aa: CASSQDKAGIGEKLFF; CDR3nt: TGCGCCAGCAGCCAAGATAAGGCAGGGATAGGAGAAAAACTGTTTTTT
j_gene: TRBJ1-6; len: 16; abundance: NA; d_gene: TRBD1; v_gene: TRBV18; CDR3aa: CASSGQGVNINSPLHF; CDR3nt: TGTGCCAGCTCAGGACAGGGGGTAAATATAAATTCACCCCTCCACTTT
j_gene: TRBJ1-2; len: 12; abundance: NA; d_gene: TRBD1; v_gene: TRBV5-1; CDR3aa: CASSLQGDGYTF; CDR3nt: TGCGCCAGCAGCTTACAGGGGGATGGCTACACCTTC
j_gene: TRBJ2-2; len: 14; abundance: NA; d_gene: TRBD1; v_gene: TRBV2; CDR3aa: CASSYQGQAGELFF; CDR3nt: TGTGCCAGCAGTTATCAAGGACAGGCCGGGGAGCTGTTTTTT
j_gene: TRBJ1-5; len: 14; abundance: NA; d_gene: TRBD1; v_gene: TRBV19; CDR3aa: CASSIGTGDQPQHF; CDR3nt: TGTGCCAGTAGTATTGGGACAGGTGATCAGCCCCAGCATTTT
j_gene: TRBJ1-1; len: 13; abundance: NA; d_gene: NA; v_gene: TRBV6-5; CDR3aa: CASTYRRDTEAFF; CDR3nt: TGTGCCAGCACCTATAGACGGGACACTGAAGCTTTCTTT
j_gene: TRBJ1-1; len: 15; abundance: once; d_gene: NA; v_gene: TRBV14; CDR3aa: CASSQDGARITEAFF; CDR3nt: TGTGCCAGCAGCCAAGACGGGGCCAGGATCACTGAAGCTTTCTTT
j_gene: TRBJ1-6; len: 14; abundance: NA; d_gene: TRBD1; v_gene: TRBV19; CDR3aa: CASSITGVGSPLHF; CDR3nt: TGTGCCAGTAGTATAACAGGGGTAGGGTCACCCCTCCACTTT
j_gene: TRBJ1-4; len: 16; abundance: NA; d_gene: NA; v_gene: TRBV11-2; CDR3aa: CASSLDRAANNEKLFF; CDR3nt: TGTGCCAGCAGCTTAGACAGAGCCGCTAATAATGAAAAACTGTTTTTT
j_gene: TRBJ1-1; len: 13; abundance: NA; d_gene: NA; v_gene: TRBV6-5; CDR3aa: CAARQTMNTEAFF; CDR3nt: TGTGCCGCAAGACAGACCATGAACACTGAAGCTTTCTTT
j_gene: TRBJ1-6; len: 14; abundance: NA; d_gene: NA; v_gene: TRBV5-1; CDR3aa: CASSLDGNNSPLHF; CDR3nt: TGCGCCAGCAGCCTGGACGGGAATAATTCACCCCTCCACTTT
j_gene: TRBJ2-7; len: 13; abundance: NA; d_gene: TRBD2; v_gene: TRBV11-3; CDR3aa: CASSLIAGYEQYF; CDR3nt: TGTGCCAGCAGCTTAATAGCGGGATACGAGCAGTACTTC
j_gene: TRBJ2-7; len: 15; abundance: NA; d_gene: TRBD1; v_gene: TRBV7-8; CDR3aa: CASSKQGALSYEQYF; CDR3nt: TGTGCCAGCAGCAAACAGGGGGCTCTCTCCTACGAGCAGTACTTC
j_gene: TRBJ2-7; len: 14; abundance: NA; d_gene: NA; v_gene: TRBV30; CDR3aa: CAWSVKGGTYEQYF; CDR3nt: TGTGCCTGGAGTGTTAAGGGGGGCACCTACGAGCAGTACTTC
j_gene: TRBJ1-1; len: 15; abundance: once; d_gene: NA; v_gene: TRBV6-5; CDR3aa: CASSPLQGRMGEAFF; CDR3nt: TGTGCCAGCAGCCCGCTTCAGGGGCGCATGGGTGAAGCTTTCTTT
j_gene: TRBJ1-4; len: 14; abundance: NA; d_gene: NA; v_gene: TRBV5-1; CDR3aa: CASSFGREREKLFF; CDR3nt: TGCGCCAGCAGCTTTGGAAGGGAGAGAGAAAAACTGTTTTTT
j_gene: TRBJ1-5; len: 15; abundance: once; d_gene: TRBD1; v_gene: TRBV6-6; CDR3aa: CASSSSGGSGQPQHF; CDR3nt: TGTGCCAGCAGTTCGTCAGGGGGCTCGGGGCAGCCCCAGCATTTT
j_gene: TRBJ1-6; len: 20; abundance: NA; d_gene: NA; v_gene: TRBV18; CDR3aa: CASSLLDLLTISSYNSPLHF; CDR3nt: TGTGCCAGCTCACTTTTGGACCTCCTCACCATAAGCTCCTATAATTCACCCCTCCACTTT
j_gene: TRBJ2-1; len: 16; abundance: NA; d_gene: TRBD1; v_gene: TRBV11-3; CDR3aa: CASSLAPGGRGNEQFF; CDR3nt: TGTGCCAGCAGCTTAGCGCCAGGGGGCAGGGGCAATGAGCAGTTCTTC
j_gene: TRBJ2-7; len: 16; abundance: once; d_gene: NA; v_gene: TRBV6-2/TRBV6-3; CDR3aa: CASSYSKQDGPYEQYF; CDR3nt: TGTGCCAGCAGTTACTCGAAGCAGGACGGACCCTACGAGCAGTACTTC
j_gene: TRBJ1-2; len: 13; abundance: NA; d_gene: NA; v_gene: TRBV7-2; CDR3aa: CASSLRGDYGYTF; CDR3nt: TGTGCCAGCAGCTTAAGGGGGGACTATGGCTACACCTTC
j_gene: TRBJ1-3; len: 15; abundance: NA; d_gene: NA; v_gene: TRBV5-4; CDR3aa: CASSLSGSSGNTIYF; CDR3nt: TGTGCCAGCAGCTTGTCCGGGAGCTCTGGAAACACCATATATTTT
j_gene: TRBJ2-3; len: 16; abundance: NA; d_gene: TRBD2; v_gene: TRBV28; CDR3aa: CASSSRLAGGTDTQYF; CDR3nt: TGTGCCAGCAGTTCTCGACTAGCGGGGGGTACAGATACGCAGTATTTT
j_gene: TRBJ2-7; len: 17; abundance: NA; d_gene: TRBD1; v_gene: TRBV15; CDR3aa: CATSRDPLGTGGHEQYF; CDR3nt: TGTGCCACCAGCAGAGATCCCCTCGGGACAGGGGGCCACGAGCAGTACTTC
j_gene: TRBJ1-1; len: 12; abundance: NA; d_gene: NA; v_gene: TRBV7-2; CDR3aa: CASSPGEGRAFF; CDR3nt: TGTGCCAGCAGCCCGGGAGAGGGGAGGGCTTTCTTT
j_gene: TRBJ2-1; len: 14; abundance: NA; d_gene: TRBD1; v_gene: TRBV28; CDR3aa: CASSLSGQAREQFF; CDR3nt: TGTGCCAGCAGTTTAAGTGGACAGGCCCGTGAGCAGTTCTTC
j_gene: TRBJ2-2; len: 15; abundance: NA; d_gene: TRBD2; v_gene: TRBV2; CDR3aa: CASSPAGGNTGELFF; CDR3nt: TGTGCCAGCTCCCCGGCGGGGGGGAACACCGGGGAGCTGTTTTTT
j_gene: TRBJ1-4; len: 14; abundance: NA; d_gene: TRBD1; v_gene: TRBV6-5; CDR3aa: CASGQGLTNEKLFF; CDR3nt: TGTGCCAGCGGACAGGGATTAACTAATGAAAAACTGTTTTTT
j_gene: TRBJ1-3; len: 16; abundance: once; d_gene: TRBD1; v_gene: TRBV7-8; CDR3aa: CASSLAGGAPGNTIYF; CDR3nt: TGTGCCAGCAGCTTAGCAGGGGGCGCGCCTGGAAACACCATATATTTT
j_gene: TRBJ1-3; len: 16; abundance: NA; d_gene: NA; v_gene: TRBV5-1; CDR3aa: CASSRRDMSSGNTIYF; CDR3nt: TGCGCCAGCAGCCGCCGAGATATGAGCTCTGGAAACACCATATATTTT
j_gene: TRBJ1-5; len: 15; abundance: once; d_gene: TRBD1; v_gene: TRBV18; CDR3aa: CASSPATGRDQPQHF; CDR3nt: TGTGCCAGCTCACCAGCGACAGGGAGGGATCAGCCCCAGCATTTT
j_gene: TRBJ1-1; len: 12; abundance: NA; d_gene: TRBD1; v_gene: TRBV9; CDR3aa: CASSTGGTEAFF; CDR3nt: TGTGCCAGCAGCACAGGGGGGACTGAAGCTTTCTTT